Presented here are 7 T cell receptor beta chains from one specimen sequenced in a study of OX40 agonist ivuxolimab in advanced cancers. Assay used: immunoSEQ multiplex PCR; TCRdb lists only in-frame clones, some missing. The table shows about 22,000 clones, with roughly 88% occurring only once. This specimen consisted of CD4+ or CD8+ T cells sorted from blood, obtained in a trial of the OX40 agonist ivuxolimab. Source of these receptors: an adult with an advanced solid tumor such as melanoma, head and neck, liver or kidney cancer.

This clone has only a few counts. Here the CDR3 reads CASSTQGIYSNQPQHF. The CDR3 DNA reads TGTGCCAGCAGTACACAGGGGATCTATAGCAATCAGCCCCAGCATTTT. The J gene is TRBJ1-5, the V gene TRBV2, with 7 bases fitting TRBD1. The junction had 7 bases not matched to a gene; V was cut back by 5 bases and J by 0 bases. The CDR3 runs 16 residues. Germline V gene sequence: CDR1 SNHLY, CDR2 FYNNEI.

This clone appeared a single time. This chain links TRBV29-1 with TRBJ2-1, with D perhaps TRBD2 (7 bases). V was trimmed by 4 bases and J by 4 bases, leaving 14 bases between them. The CDR3 loop spans 14 amino acids. Germline assignment: CDR1 SQVTM and CDR2 ANQGSEA. The CDR3 nucleotides are TGCAGCGTTGGGGGGCTAGCGGATTACAATGAGCAGTTCTTC. Amino acids: CSVGGLADYNEQFF.

This sequence joins TRBV9 and TRBJ2-5, with TRBD2 matching over 12 bases. CDR1 SGDLS and CDR2 YYNGEE come from the germline V gene. The CDR3 has 17 residues. Losses at the gene ends were 4 bases for V and 5 bases for J; bases not matched to a gene: 12. In nucleotides, the CDR3 is TGTGCCAGCAGCAATGGGGTACTAGCGGGGGGTCAGGAGACCCAGTACTTC. It specifies CASSNGVLAGGQETQYF.

The gene calls are TRBV7-8 and TRBJ2-2; 8 bases line up with TRBD2. The CDR3 is 16 amino acids. The V and J ends lost 5 bases and 6 bases, in that order; junction bases with no gene match: 11. The germline CDR1 and CDR2 sequences are SGHVS and FQNEAQ. CDR3 sequence (DNA): TGTGCCAGCAGCCCTCGTAGTAGCGGGATCGCCGGGGAGCTGTTTTTT. Translating gives CASSPRSSGIAGELFF.

This clone was recorded a few times. The chain carries TRBV4-1 and TRBJ2-1; 7 bases align to TRBD2. The CDR3 is 16 residues long. The germline gives CDR1 MGHRA, CDR2 YSYEKL. Trimming took 0 bases from V and 7 from J; bases not matched to a gene: 9. CDR3 sequence: CASSQDVAAGRNEQFF. In DNA, the CDR3 is TGCGCCAGCAGCCAAGATGTCGCAGCGGGGAGGAATGAGCAGTTCTTC.

The V and J genes are TRBV7-9 and TRBJ2-7, with D possibly matching TRBD1 (5 bases). Trimming took off 0 bases at V and 7 bases at J, with 13 bases between the two ends. The CDR3 has 14 residues. CDR1 is SEHNR and CDR2 is FQNEAQ in the germline V gene (reference sequence). The CDR3 spells CASSLASGFSEQYF. The CDR3 DNA is TGTGCCAGCAGCTTAGCGTCAGGGTTTTCGGAGCAGTACTTC.

The J gene is TRBJ2-7, the V gene TRBV7-9, with TRBD1 as a possible D gene (5 bases). CDR3 size: 14 residues. Per germline, CDR1 SEHNR and CDR2 FQNEAQ (reference sequence). V shed 5 bases and J shed 2 bases, with 13 bases lying between them. CDR3 protein: CASSPTRTTYEQYF. CDR3 coding DNA: TGTGCCAGCAGCCCAACCCGGACAACCTACGAGCAGTACTTC.